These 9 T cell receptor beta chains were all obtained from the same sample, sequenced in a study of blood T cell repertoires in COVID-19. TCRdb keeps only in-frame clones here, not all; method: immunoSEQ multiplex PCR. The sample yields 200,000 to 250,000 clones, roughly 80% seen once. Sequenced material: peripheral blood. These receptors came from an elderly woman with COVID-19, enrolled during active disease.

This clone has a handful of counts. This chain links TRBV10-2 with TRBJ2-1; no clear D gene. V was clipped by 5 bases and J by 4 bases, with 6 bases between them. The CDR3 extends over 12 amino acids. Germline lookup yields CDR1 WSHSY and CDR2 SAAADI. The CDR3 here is CASSSKYNEQFF. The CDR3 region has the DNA TGCGCCAGCAGTAGCAAGTACAATGAGCAGTTCTTC.

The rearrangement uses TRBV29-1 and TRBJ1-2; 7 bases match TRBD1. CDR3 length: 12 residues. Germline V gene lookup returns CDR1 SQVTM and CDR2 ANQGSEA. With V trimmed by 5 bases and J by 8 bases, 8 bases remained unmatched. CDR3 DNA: TGCAGCGTTCGACCCCAGGGGGAGGGCTACACCTTC. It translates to CSVRPQGEGYTF.

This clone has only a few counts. In DNA form, the CDR3 reads TGTGCCAGCGCGCCCCAGCGGGGGACCACAGATACGCAGTATTTT. It yields the protein CASAPQRGTTDTQYF. The V call is TRBV6-5, the J call TRBJ2-3; TRBD2 aligns across 8 bases. Trimming removed 8 bases from V and 2 bases from J; junction bases left unmatched: 9. The CDR3 length is 15 residues. Germline CDR1 reads MNHEY; CDR2 reads SVGAGI.

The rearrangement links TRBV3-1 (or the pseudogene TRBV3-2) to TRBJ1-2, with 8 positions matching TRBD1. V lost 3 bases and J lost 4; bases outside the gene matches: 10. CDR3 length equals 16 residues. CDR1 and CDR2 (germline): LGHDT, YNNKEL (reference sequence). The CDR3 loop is CASSHHGQGNLYGYTF. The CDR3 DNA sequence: TGTGCCAGCAGCCACCACGGACAGGGCAACCTCTATGGCTACACCTTC.

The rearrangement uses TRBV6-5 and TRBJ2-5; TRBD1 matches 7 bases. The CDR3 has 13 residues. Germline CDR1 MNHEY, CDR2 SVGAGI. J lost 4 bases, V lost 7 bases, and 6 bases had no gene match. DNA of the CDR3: TGTGCCAGCACCCGAACAGGGGCAGAGACCCAGTACTTC. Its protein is CASTRTGAETQYF.

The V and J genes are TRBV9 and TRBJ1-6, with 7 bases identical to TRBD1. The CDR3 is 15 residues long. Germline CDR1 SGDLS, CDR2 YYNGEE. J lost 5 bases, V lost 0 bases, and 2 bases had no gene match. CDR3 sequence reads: CASSVGGTDNSPLHF. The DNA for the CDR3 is TGTGCCAGCAGCGTAGGGGGGACAGATAATTCACCCCTCCACTTT.

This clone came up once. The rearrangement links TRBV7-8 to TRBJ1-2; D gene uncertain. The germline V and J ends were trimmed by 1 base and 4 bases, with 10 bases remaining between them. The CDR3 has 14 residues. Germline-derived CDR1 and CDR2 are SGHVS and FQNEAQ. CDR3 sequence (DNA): TGTGCCAGCAGCTTAGATCAGGCGTCCTATGGCTACACCTTC. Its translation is CASSLDQASYGYTF.

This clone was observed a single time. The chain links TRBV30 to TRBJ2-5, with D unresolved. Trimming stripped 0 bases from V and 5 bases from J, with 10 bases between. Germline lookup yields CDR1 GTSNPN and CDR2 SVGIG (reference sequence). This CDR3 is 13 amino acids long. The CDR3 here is CAWSVWAGETQYF. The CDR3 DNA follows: TGTGCCTGGAGTGTATGGGCTGGGGAGACCCAGTACTTC.

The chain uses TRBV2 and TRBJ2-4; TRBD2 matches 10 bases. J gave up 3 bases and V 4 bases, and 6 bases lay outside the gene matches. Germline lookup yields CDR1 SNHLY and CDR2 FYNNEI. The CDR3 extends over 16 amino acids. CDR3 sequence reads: CASSAIAGGFKNIQYF. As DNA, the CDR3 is TGTGCCAGCAGTGCCATAGCGGGGGGCTTCAAAAACATTCAGTACTTC.